Following are 9 T cell receptor beta chains from one sample sequenced in a study of Ad26.COV2.S vaccination and SARS-CoV-2 variants. The treatment is: about 20 received Ad26.COV2.S at low or high dose, single or two shots; about 5 received placebo; per-sample allocation not given. Samples analyzed were those drawn on day 63 after the first vaccine or placebo injection. Sequenced by immunoSEQ multiplex PCR; TCRdb stores in-frame clones only, minus some. Seen here are 400,000 to 500,000 clones, 88% observed once, and the top ten hold approximately 4%. Material: peripheral blood, obtained in a trial of Ad26.COV2.S vaccine versus placebo. The source of these receptors is a person between 18 and 65 years old who received the Ad26.COV2.S COVID-19 vaccine or a placebo.

This clone has more than one count but fewer than ten. The chain has TRBV4-3 and TRBJ2-3; D is uncertain. Germline loops: CDR1 LGHNA, CDR2 YSLEER. This CDR3 is 14 amino acids long. Trimming took 1 base from V and 0 from J, leaving 5 bases between them. The CDR3 region has the DNA TGCGCCAGCAGCCAAGTGGGGAGCACAGATACGCAGTATTTT. It yields the protein CASSQVGSTDTQYF.

V and J are TRBV29-1 and TRBJ2-7; 11 nucleotides match TRBD1. CDR3 length equals 13 residues. Germline V CDR1 and CDR2: SQVTM, ANQGSEA. Trimming at V came to 6 bases and at J to 6 bases, leaving 7 bases not matched to a gene. CDR3 sequence: CSVGDRGSSEQYF. The CDR3 coding sequence is TGCAGCGTGGGGGACAGGGGGTCGAGCGAGCAGTACTTC.

The chain combines TRBV7-3 with TRBJ1-2; 7 positions match TRBD1. Germline assignment: CDR1 SGHTA and CDR2 FQGTGA. CDR3 size: 12 residues. The J segment lost 7 bases and the V segment lost 5 bases, leaving 4 bases of the junction unmatched. DNA for the CDR3: TGTGCCAGCAGCCCAGACAGGGTTGGCTACACCTTC. Translated, it gives CASSPDRVGYTF.

Here the CDR3 reads CASSSKETQYF. Here the CDR3 DNA reads TGTGCCAGCAGCTCAAAAGAGACCCAGTACTTC. The chain combines TRBV7-9 with TRBJ2-5; unclear D gene. Germline assignment: CDR1 SEHNR and CDR2 FQNEAQ (reference sequence). Trimming stripped 4 bases from V and 3 bases from J, with 3 bases between. The length of the CDR3 is 11 residues.

The rearrangement joins TRBV5-1 to TRBJ2-7; D is ambiguous. The V end lost 4 bases, the J end lost 3 bases, and 14 bases lay between the germline ends. The CDR3 spans 14 residues. Germline V gene sequence: CDR1 SGHRS, CDR2 YFSETQ. This chain's CDR3 is CASSTPPENYEQYF. The DNA for the CDR3 is TGCGCCAGCAGCACCCCCCCGGAGAACTACGAGCAGTACTTC.

The J gene is TRBJ2-5, the V gene TRBV7-9; D may be TRBD1 or TRBD2 (6 bases each). This CDR3 has 14 residues. V was trimmed by 1 base and J by 7 bases, leaving 13 bases between them. CDR1 SEHNR and CDR2 FQNEAQ come from the germline V gene (reference sequence). CDR3 amino acids: CASSLDRAGGTQYF. CDR3 in DNA: TGTGCCAGCAGCTTAGACAGGGCCGGGGGGACCCAGTACTTC.

The chain employs TRBV20-1 and TRBJ2-7; D uncertain. The germline gives CDR1 DFQATT, CDR2 SNEGSKA (reference sequence). The CDR3 contains 11 residues. With 5 bases removed from V and 5 bases from J, the gap between germline ends came to 10 bases. CDR3 protein: CSAGSLDEQYF. CDR3 DNA: TGCAGTGCTGGATCCCTCGACGAGCAGTACTTC.

The chain carries TRBV10-1 and TRBJ2-3, with 8 bases lining up with TRBD1. The CDR3 length is 16 residues. V trimming: 2 bases; J trimming: 2 bases; junction bases outside the gene matches: 6. In germline, CDR1 is WNHNN, CDR2 SYGVQD (reference sequence). CDR3 residues: CASSEETGVHTDTQYF. CDR3 bases: TGCGCCAGCAGTGAGGAGACAGGGGTCCACACAGATACGCAGTATTTT.

The chain uses TRBV24-1 and TRBJ2-3, with 8 bases that match TRBD2. The germline V gene has CDR1 KGHDR and CDR2 SFDVKD. This CDR3 contains 16 residues. J was trimmed by 1 base and V by 4 bases; bases with no gene match: 6. CDR3 amino acids: CATSERAGGRTDTQYF. The CDR3 nucleotides are TGTGCCACCAGTGAAAGGGCGGGGGGACGCACAGATACGCAGTATTTT.